This is a list of T cell receptor beta chains from one sample in a study of T cell responses to AZD1222 COVID-19 vaccine. Here immunoSEQ multiplex PCR was the method, and the copy in TCRdb shows in-frame clones only, minus some. The table lists around 120,000 clones, about 92% of them singletons. Material: peripheral blood, obtained 28 days after the second AZD1222 dose. Every receptor here comes from an adult who received the AZD1222 COVID-19 vaccine. Both conserved end residues are part of each CDR3. The D gene is left open where the match is weak. Expanded clones are given a class, and other clones once, few, many or no size at all.

v_call: TRBV19; clone_size: NA; d_call: NA; j_call: TRBJ1-1; cdr3_nt: TGTGCCAGTAGTATCGGACGATACACGGAAGCTTTCTTT; cdr3_aa: CASSIGRYTEAFF
v_call: TRBV6-2/TRBV6-3; clone_size: NA; d_call: TRBD2; j_call: TRBJ2-1; cdr3_nt: TGTGCCAGCAGTTACTTCAGCGGGAGGGCCCGCTCCTACAATGAGCAGTTCTTC; cdr3_aa: CASSYFSGRARSYNEQFF
v_call: TRBV6-6; clone_size: NA; d_call: TRBD1; j_call: TRBJ1-1; cdr3_nt: TGTGCCAGCAGGAGCGTGGGACAGGGAGACACTGAAGCTTTCTTT; cdr3_aa: CASRSVGQGDTEAFF
v_call: TRBV29-1; clone_size: few; d_call: NA; j_call: TRBJ2-7; cdr3_nt: TGCAGCGTTGAAGAGGAGCAGGGCAGGTACGAGCAGTACTTC; cdr3_aa: CSVEEEQGRYEQYF
v_call: TRBV27; clone_size: NA; d_call: TRBD2; j_call: TRBJ2-1; cdr3_nt: TGTGCCAGCAGTTTAGTACTAGCGGGAGGTCCTAGTGAGCAGTTCTTC; cdr3_aa: CASSLVLAGGPSEQFF
v_call: TRBV6-2/TRBV6-3; clone_size: NA; d_call: NA; j_call: TRBJ2-1; cdr3_nt: TGTGCCAGCAGTTACGGCGTAGAGAACAATGAGCAGTTCTTC; cdr3_aa: CASSYGVENNEQFF
v_call: TRBV27; clone_size: NA; d_call: NA; j_call: TRBJ1-1; cdr3_nt: TGTGCCAGCAGTCCCTGGGTTGAGGACACTGAAGCTTTCTTT; cdr3_aa: CASSPWVEDTEAFF
v_call: TRBV2; clone_size: NA; d_call: NA; j_call: TRBJ1-2; cdr3_nt: TGTGCCAGCAGTGAGGAGGGATTTAACTATGGCTACACCTTC; cdr3_aa: CASSEEGFNYGYTF
v_call: TRBV6-5; clone_size: NA; d_call: TRBD1; j_call: TRBJ1-2; cdr3_nt: TGTGCCAGCAGTTACCGGCGGGACAGGGCCTATGGCTACACCTTC; cdr3_aa: CASSYRRDRAYGYTF
v_call: TRBV7-2; clone_size: NA; d_call: TRBD2; j_call: TRBJ2-7; cdr3_nt: TGTGCCAGCAGCTCAAGCGGGAGTCTCTCCTACGAGCAGTACTTC; cdr3_aa: CASSSSGSLSYEQYF
v_call: TRBV18; clone_size: NA; d_call: NA; j_call: TRBJ1-5; cdr3_nt: TGTGCCAGCTCACCACCCGGCAGCGTGGGCAATCAGCCCCAGCATTTT; cdr3_aa: CASSPPGSVGNQPQHF
v_call: TRBV10-1; clone_size: NA; d_call: NA; j_call: TRBJ1-1; cdr3_nt: TGCGCCAGCAGTCCACCCGGCGGGGGTGGGACTGAAGCTTTCTTT; cdr3_aa: CASSPPGGGGTEAFF
v_call: TRBV6-6; clone_size: NA; d_call: NA; j_call: TRBJ1-4; cdr3_nt: TGTGCCAGCAGCCTCCTGTCCCCAGGGAGTGAAAAACTGTTTTTT; cdr3_aa: CASSLLSPGSEKLFF
v_call: TRBV5-6; clone_size: NA; d_call: TRBD1; j_call: TRBJ1-2; cdr3_nt: TGTGCCAGCAGCTTTGGGACAGGGGACTATGGCTACACCTTC; cdr3_aa: CASSFGTGDYGYTF
v_call: TRBV6-5; clone_size: NA; d_call: NA; j_call: TRBJ1-1; cdr3_nt: TGTGCCAGCAGTTACTCCCGGACAGCGAACACTGAAGCTTTCTTT; cdr3_aa: CASSYSRTANTEAFF
v_call: TRBV19; clone_size: NA; d_call: NA; j_call: TRBJ1-2; cdr3_nt: TGTGCCAGTAGCAAGGGACGTACAATAATCGAGTACTATGGCTACACCTTC; cdr3_aa: CASSKGRTIIEYYGYTF
v_call: TRBV7-9; clone_size: NA; d_call: TRBD1; j_call: TRBJ1-5; cdr3_nt: TGTGCCAGCAGCCAAGACAGGGGGCGCGATCAGCCCCAGCATTTT; cdr3_aa: CASSQDRGRDQPQHF
v_call: TRBV28; clone_size: once; d_call: TRBD1; j_call: TRBJ1-6; cdr3_nt: TGTGCCAGCAGTTTAGGGACAGGGCATTCACCCCTCCACTTT; cdr3_aa: CASSLGTGHSPLHF
v_call: TRBV10-3; clone_size: NA; d_call: TRBD1; j_call: TRBJ2-4; cdr3_nt: TGTGCCATCAGTAACACAGGGGATAATTCCAAAAACATTCAGTACTTC; cdr3_aa: CAISNTGDNSKNIQYF
v_call: TRBV7-2; clone_size: NA; d_call: NA; j_call: TRBJ2-7; cdr3_nt: TGTGCCAGCAGCTTAGAGGGCGGGATTATCTCCTACGAGCAGTACTTC; cdr3_aa: CASSLEGGIISYEQYF
v_call: TRBV7-2; clone_size: NA; d_call: NA; j_call: TRBJ2-7; cdr3_nt: TGTGCCAGCAGCTTAGATCTCTTCTACGAGCAGTACTTC; cdr3_aa: CASSLDLFYEQYF
v_call: TRBV7-2; clone_size: NA; d_call: NA; j_call: TRBJ1-5; cdr3_nt: TGTGCCAGCAGCTTGTCAGCTAATCAGCCCCAGCATTTT; cdr3_aa: CASSLSANQPQHF
v_call: TRBV14; clone_size: NA; d_call: NA; j_call: TRBJ1-2; cdr3_nt: TGTGCCAGCAGCTTGGACGTGCGATGGAGCTATGGCTACACCTTC; cdr3_aa: CASSLDVRWSYGYTF
v_call: TRBV10-2; clone_size: NA; d_call: TRBD1; j_call: TRBJ2-7; cdr3_nt: TGCGCCAGCGGAACCTCGGACAGGGGCCTTTACGAGCAGTACTTC; cdr3_aa: CASGTSDRGLYEQYF
v_call: TRBV5-1; clone_size: NA; d_call: NA; j_call: TRBJ1-1; cdr3_nt: TGCGCCAGCAGCCCCGGGACCGGCGGCACTGAAGCTTTCTTT; cdr3_aa: CASSPGTGGTEAFF
v_call: TRBV6-5; clone_size: few; d_call: NA; j_call: TRBJ2-2; cdr3_nt: TGTGCCAGCCACAAAGCGGCAGGGGCAGTGGAGGAGCTGTTTTTT; cdr3_aa: CASHKAAGAVEELFF
v_call: TRBV15; clone_size: NA; d_call: NA; j_call: TRBJ1-5; cdr3_nt: TGTGCCACCAGCAGAGATTCTAGCAATCAGCCCCAGCATTTT; cdr3_aa: CATSRDSSNQPQHF
v_call: TRBV6-1; clone_size: NA; d_call: NA; j_call: TRBJ1-4; cdr3_nt: TGTGCCAGCAGTGAAGCGATGATACGGACTGAAAAACTGTTTTTT; cdr3_aa: CASSEAMIRTEKLFF
v_call: TRBV6-4; clone_size: NA; d_call: NA; j_call: TRBJ2-1; cdr3_nt: TGTGCCAGCAGTGACGGATTTAGCTCCTACAATGAGCAGTTCTTC; cdr3_aa: CASSDGFSSYNEQFF
v_call: TRBV9; clone_size: NA; d_call: TRBD2; j_call: TRBJ2-3; cdr3_nt: TGTGCCAGCAGCGCTGGGGTAGCGGGATCTAGCACAGATACGCAGTATTTT; cdr3_aa: CASSAGVAGSSTDTQYF
v_call: TRBV6-6; clone_size: NA; d_call: NA; j_call: TRBJ1-4; cdr3_nt: TGTGCCAGCAGTGGGGGATATGCTAATGAAAAACTGTTTTTT; cdr3_aa: CASSGGYANEKLFF
v_call: TRBV3-1/TRBV3-2; clone_size: NA; d_call: NA; j_call: TRBJ1-1; cdr3_nt: TGTGCCAGCAGCCAACGGGGGTCTGAAGCTTTCTTT; cdr3_aa: CASSQRGSEAFF